The 22 T cell receptor beta chains below were found in one sample sequenced in a study of early T cells in non-severe SARS-CoV-2 infection. TCRdb reprocessed the 5' RACE reads with MiXCR, giving one entry per CDR3 protein. The top ten clones hold roughly 7.2% of a sample with tens of thousands of distinct CDR3 sequences, over 13% of them seen once. The source material was whole blood. The origin of the receptors is an adult who was a healthcare worker with PCR-confirmed SARS-CoV-2 infection or an uninfected control (not recorded which).

This clonotype was found a few times. The chain joins TRBV11-2 to TRBJ2-3, with a weak D call TRBD2 (5 bases). Trimming took off 0 bases at V and 2 bases at J, with 6 bases between the two ends. The length of the CDR3 is 14 residues. Germline assignment: CDR1 SGHAT and CDR2 FQNNGV. The CDR3 DNA reads as TGTGCCAGCAGCTTAGATAGCGCCACAGATACGCAGTATTTT. This sequence encodes CASSLDSATDTQYF.

The sample holds a few counts of this clonotype. V gene TRBV20-1 combines with J gene TRBJ2-7; D unresolved. The germline gives CDR1 DFQATT, CDR2 SNEGSKA (reference sequence). The CDR3 consists of 14 residues. The V end lost 3 bases, the J end lost 0 bases, and 12 bases lay between the germline ends. The CDR3 loop is CSASGAPSSYEQYF. CDR3 coding DNA: TGCAGTGCTAGTGGTGCGCCAAGCTCCTACGAGCAGTACTTC.

This clonotype was observed a handful of times. V usage is TRBV11-2 and J usage is TRBJ2-1; 8 nucleotides agree with TRBD1. The V and J ends lost 5 bases and 4 bases, in that order; junction bases with no gene match: 19. Germline V gene sequence: CDR1 SGHAT, CDR2 FQNNGV. The CDR3 has 19 amino acids. The CDR3 nucleotides are TGTGCCAGCAGCAAATACAGGGGGGCTAGCAGGGGAGTATACAATGAGCAGTTCTTC. Its protein product is CASSKYRGASRGVYNEQFF. Looking up the rest from reference TRBV11-2 and TRBJ2-1 gives the full variable domain: EAGVAQSPRYKIIEKRQSVAFWCNPISGHATLYWYQQILGQGPKLLIQFQNNGVVDDSQLPKDRFSAERLKGVDSTLKIQPAKLEDSAVYLCASSKYRGASRGVYNEQFFGPGTRLTVL.

The chain recombines TRBV7-9 with TRBJ2-7; tentative D call: TRBD1 (8 bases). The V gene's germline CDR1 is SEHNR and CDR2 FQNEAQ (reference sequence). The CDR3 covers 12 residues. Trimming removed 6 bases at V and 6 bases at J, with 12 bases between. This chain's CDR3 is CASRGGTGEQYF. CDR3 nucleotides: TGTGCCAGCAGGGGAGGGACAGGCGAGCAGTACTTC.

The rearrangement joins TRBV4-1 to TRBJ2-3; 8 bases fit TRBD2. Germline CDR1 reads MGHRA; CDR2 reads YSYEKL. V trimming: 0 bases; J trimming: 3 bases; junction bases outside the gene matches: 2. This CDR3 contains 15 residues. CDR3 coding DNA: TGCGCCAGCAGCCAAGAGCAGCGGGAGACAGATACGCAGTATTTT. It codes for CASSQEQRETDTQYF.

V and J are TRBV28 and TRBJ2-4; D tentatively reads TRBD1 or TRBD2 (5 bases each). The CDR3 covers 13 residues. Between the trimmed V and J ends, which lost 7 bases and 5 bases, there was a span of 12 bases. CDR1 and CDR2 (germline): MDHEN, SYDVKM. The CDR3, as DNA: TGTGCCAGCACCGAGGGACGGCAAAACATTCAGTACTTC. This encodes CASTEGRQNIQYF. The variable domain in full, with the rest retrieved from reference TRBV28 and TRBJ2-4, is DVKVTQSSRYLVKRTGEKVFLECVQDMDHENMFWYRQDPGLGLRLIYFSYDVKMKEKGDIPEGYSVSREKKERFSLILESASTNQTSMYLCASTEGRQNIQYFGAGTRLSVL.

This clonotype has only a few counts. The rearrangement uses TRBV6-1 and TRBJ2-1; 12 bases are a match to TRBD2. V trimming: 6 bases; J trimming: 8 bases; junction bases outside the gene matches: 5. This CDR3 contains 14 residues. CDR1 and CDR2 from the germline V gene are MNHNS and SASEGT. The DNA for the CDR3 is TGTGCCAGCAGCAAGACTAGCGGGAGCCATGAGCAGTTCTTC. Its protein product is CASSKTSGSHEQFF.

The chain couples TRBV30 to TRBJ1-4, with 7 bases matching TRBD1. The V and J ends lost 0 bases and 13 bases, in that order; junction bases with no gene match: 2. This CDR3 has 11 residues. Germline CDR1 GTSNPN, CDR2 SVGIG (reference sequence). CDR3 DNA: TGTGCCTGGAGTGTAGGGGGCTTACTGTTTTTT. Protein: CAWSVGGLLFF.

This sequence joins TRBV6-5 and TRBJ2-7; D perhaps matches TRBD1 (6 bases). The V gene lost 7 bases and the J gene lost 4 bases, with 17 bases spanning the gap. CDR1 is MNHEY, CDR2 SVGAGI, per germline. CDR3 size: 14 residues. The CDR3 here is CASTQGGEGYEQYF. The CDR3, as DNA: TGTGCCAGCACCCAAGGGGGAGAGGGATACGAGCAGTACTTC.

This clonotype has at least ten counts. The chain recombines TRBV2 with TRBJ2-1; 8 bases map to TRBD1. V lost 6 bases, J lost 5 bases, and 9 bases stayed unmatched. CDR3 length: 15 amino acids. Germline V CDR1 and CDR2: SNHLY, FYNNEI. CDR3 DNA sequence: TGTGCCAGCAGCCACCCGGGACAGGAGAACAATGAGCAGTTCTTC. It specifies CASSHPGQENNEQFF.

This rearrangement joins TRBV29-1 to TRBJ1-5, with D possibly matching TRBD1 (5 bases). The CDR3 is 14 amino acids. V lost 5 bases and J 7 bases, leaving 18 bases between the germline ends. The germline V gene encodes CDR1 SQVTM and CDR2 ANQGSEA. Written as DNA, the CDR3 is TGCAGCGTTAGTACTCAGGGAAGCGGACAGCCCCAGCATTTT. Translating it yields CSVSTQGSGQPQHF.

This clonotype was seen just once. The chain employs TRBV29-1 and TRBJ1-1; a possible D gene is TRBD1 (5 bases). The CDR3 runs to 14 residues. The V end lost 7 bases, the J end lost 0 bases, and 15 bases lay between the germline ends. Germline V gene data show CDR1 as SQVTM and CDR2 as ANQGSEA. CDR3 residues: CSAYGTDMNTEAFF. The CDR3 nucleotides are TGCAGCGCATACGGGACGGATATGAACACTGAAGCTTTCTTT. Full variable domain (missing parts from reference TRBV29-1 and TRBJ1-1): SAVISQKPSRDICQRGTSLTIQCQVDSQVTMMFWYRQQPGQSLTLIATANQGSEATYESGFVIDKFPISRPNLTFSTLTVSNMSPEDSSIYLCSAYGTDMNTEAFFGQGTRLTVV.

This clonotype showed up many times. The chain couples TRBV18 to TRBJ2-7; 8 bases map to TRBD1. Germline V gene data show CDR1 as KGHSH and CDR2 as LQKENI. V lost 0 bases, J lost 2 bases, and 9 bases stayed unmatched. This CDR3 contains 17 residues. The CDR3 sequence is CASSPPEDRVSPYEQYF. CDR3 DNA: TGTGCCAGCTCACCACCGGAGGACAGGGTATCCCCCTACGAGCAGTACTTC.

This clonotype was recorded a few times. The chain links TRBV5-1 to TRBJ2-7, with TRBD2 matching over 9 bases. This CDR3 contains 16 residues. Germline V lookup: CDR1 SGHRS, CDR2 YFSETQ. V lost 4 bases to trimming and J lost 2 bases; unmatched junction nucleotides: 10. The CDR3 coding sequence is TGCGCCAGCAGCGCCCGTACTAGCGGGTCGCCCTACGAGCAGTACTTC. Its translation is CASSARTSGSPYEQYF.

V usage is TRBV7-9 and J usage is TRBJ2-3; 11 positions agree with TRBD2. The CDR3 extends over 16 amino acids. The trim removed 5 bases at V and 2 bases at J, leaving 6 bases unmatched. The germline gives CDR1 SEHNR, CDR2 FQNEAQ (reference sequence). CDR3 amino acids: CASSETLAGVTDTQYF. CDR3 in DNA: TGTGCCAGCAGCGAAACACTAGCGGGAGTCACAGATACGCAGTATTTT.

This clonotype has ten or more counts. The chain has TRBV20-1 and TRBJ2-1, with 8 bases fitting TRBD2. CDR3 size: 17 residues. CDR1 DFQATT and CDR2 SNEGSKA come from the germline V gene (reference sequence). Trimming removed 6 bases from V and 0 bases from J; junction bases left unmatched: 13. CDR3: CSAVGLAGRSSYNEQFF. The CDR3 coding sequence is TGCAGTGCCGTGGGCCTAGCGGGCAGGAGCTCCTACAATGAGCAGTTCTTC.

This clonotype was detected a few times. The DNA of the CDR3 is TGTGCCAGCAGTTTCTTGGGGGCCGAGAACACTGAAGCTTTCTTT. Protein sequence: CASSFLGAENTEAFF. J is TRBJ1-1 and V is TRBV12-3 or TRBV12-4, with D perhaps matching TRBD1 (6 bases). The CDR3 has 15 residues. Between the trimmed V and J ends, which lost 3 bases and 1 base, there was a span of 12 bases.

The chain couples TRBV29-1 to TRBJ2-2; 11 bases match TRBD2. The CDR3 contains 14 residues. The V segment lost 7 bases and the J segment 6 bases; nucleotides outside the gene matches: 7. The germline CDR1 and CDR2 sequences are SQVTM and ANQGSEA. The chain's CDR3 is CSAGLAGLAGELFF. The CDR3 bases are TGCAGCGCCGGACTAGCGGGTCTCGCCGGGGAGCTGTTTTTT.

The V and J genes are TRBV18 and TRBJ1-3; no clear D gene. This CDR3 is built from 16 residues. Germline assignment: CDR1 KGHSH and CDR2 LQKENI. Trimming took 3 bases from V and 0 from J, leaving 12 bases between them. The CDR3 region is CASSPGNRLSGNTIYF. DNA for the CDR3: TGTGCCAGCTCACCGGGAAATCGCCTCTCTGGAAACACCATATATTTT.

This clonotype was detected only a few times. The rearrangement uses TRBV5-6 and TRBJ2-7; 10 bases match TRBD1. After removal of 1 base from V and 6 bases from J, the junction contained 4 bases not matched to a gene. Germline loops: CDR1 SGHDT, CDR2 YYEEEE. The CDR3 is 14 amino acids. CDR3 sequence: CASSLYGTGVEQYF. CDR3 DNA: TGTGCCAGCAGCTTGTACGGGACAGGGGTCGAGCAGTACTTC.

This clonotype was detected only a few times. This chain connects TRBV29-1 to TRBJ1-1, with D possibly matching TRBD1 (5 bases). Germline loops: CDR1 SQVTM, CDR2 ANQGSEA. The CDR3 is 12 residues long. V lost 7 bases and J 5 bases, leaving 14 bases between the germline ends. For the CDR3, the DNA is TGCAGCGCCGATGTGGGGGATACTGAAGCTTTCTTT. It yields the protein CSADVGDTEAFF.

This clonotype has just a few counts. The chain links TRBV28 to TRBJ2-1, with TRBD1 matching over 8 bases. The J segment lost 5 bases and the V segment lost 7 bases, leaving 7 bases of the junction unmatched. This CDR3 has 14 residues. CDR1 and CDR2 from the germline V gene are MDHEN and SYDVKM. CDR3 sequence: CASNSWTGNNEQFF. The CDR3 region has the DNA TGTGCCAGCAACTCATGGACAGGGAACAATGAGCAGTTCTTC.